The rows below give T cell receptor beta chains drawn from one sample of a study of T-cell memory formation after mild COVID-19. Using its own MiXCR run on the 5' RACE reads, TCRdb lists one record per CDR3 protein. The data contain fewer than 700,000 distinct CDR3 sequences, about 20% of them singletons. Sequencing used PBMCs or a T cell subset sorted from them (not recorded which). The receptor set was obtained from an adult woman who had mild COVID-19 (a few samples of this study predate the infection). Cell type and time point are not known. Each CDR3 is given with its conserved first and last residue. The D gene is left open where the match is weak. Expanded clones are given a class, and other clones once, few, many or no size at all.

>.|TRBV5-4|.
CASSDVGGQSGWELFF
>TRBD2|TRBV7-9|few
CASSFGTIQETQYF
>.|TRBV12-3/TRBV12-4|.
CASSSLTRPGAGELFF
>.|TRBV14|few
CASSQARVGYNEQFF
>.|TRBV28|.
CASSPILNQPQHF
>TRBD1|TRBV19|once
CASSMDRGQDTEAFF
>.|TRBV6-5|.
CASTPGWVVRNTEAFF
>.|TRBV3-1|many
CASSRGGGKFF
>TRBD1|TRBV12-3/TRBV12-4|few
CASSPSTGGANGYTF
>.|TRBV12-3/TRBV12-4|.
CASSLGRESSSPLHF
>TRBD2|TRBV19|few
CASSTGRAYNEQFF
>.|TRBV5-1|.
CASSLAGQSTDTQYF
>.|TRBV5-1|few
CASSLVGRSRAFF
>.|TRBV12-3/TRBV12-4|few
CASSSGHRVEAFF
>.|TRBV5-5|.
CASSSDTEDTQYF
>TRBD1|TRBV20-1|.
CSARPRKQGLVYGYTF
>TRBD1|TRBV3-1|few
CASSPRDRAVGANVLTF
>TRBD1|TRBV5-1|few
CASSWAQGIYEQYF
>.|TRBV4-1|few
CASSQDWHTNYGYTF
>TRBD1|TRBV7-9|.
CASSLSFGGGDGNQPQHF
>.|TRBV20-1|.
CSARAGAGDTQYF
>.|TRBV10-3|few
CATGDYEQYF
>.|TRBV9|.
CASSVSITVRSVSGELFF
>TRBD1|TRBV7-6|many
CASSPSTGDFSYEQYF
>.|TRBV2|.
CASSGVSGANQPQHF
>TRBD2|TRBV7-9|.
CASSLALRRGLAGEANTGELFF
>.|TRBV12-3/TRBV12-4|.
CASSSSGGKRSEQYF
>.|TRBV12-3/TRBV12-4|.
CASSHGLSAGTDTQYF
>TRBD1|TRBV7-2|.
CASSLVTGVNTEAFF
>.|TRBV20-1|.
CSARDEKGGTEAFF
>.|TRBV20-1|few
CSGTVQEKGYTF
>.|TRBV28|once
CASSPTLPLANYGYTF
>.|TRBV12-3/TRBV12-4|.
CASSLIGTLQPQHF
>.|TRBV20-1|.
CSARDRPLGDYGYTF
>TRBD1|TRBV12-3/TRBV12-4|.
CASSLGQGTGYGYTF
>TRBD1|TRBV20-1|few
CSAGQGRRVAQETQYF
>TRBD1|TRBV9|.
CASSVATGLEYEQYF
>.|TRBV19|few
CASRPQGSNSPLHF
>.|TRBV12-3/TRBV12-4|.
CASHTRGSGGYGYTF
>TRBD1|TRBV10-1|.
CASVNRGLIIYEQYF
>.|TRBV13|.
CASSPGRRTDTQYF
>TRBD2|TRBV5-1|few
CASSFLRSSGGPIRKRETQYF
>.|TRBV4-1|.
CASSPYAGYYGYTF
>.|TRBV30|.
CAWSVGVRGSEAFF
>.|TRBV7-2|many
CASSLEPGSVLEQYF
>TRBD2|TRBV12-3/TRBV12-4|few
CASRRSGRSTDTQYF
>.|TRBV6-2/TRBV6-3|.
CASSYSMFQSAPYEQYF
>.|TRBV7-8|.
CASSYTGPQDTEAFF
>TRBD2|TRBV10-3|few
CAITAGDGWDNEQFF